The source of this TCR beta chain is a study of cytomegalovirus exposure and HLA in healthy donors. The PCR made use of 60 Vbeta and 13 Jbeta primers. Sequencing used immunoSEQ multiplex PCR; TCRdb keeps in-frame clones, though not all of them. Of under 200,000 clones in the sample, more than 65% were seen once. This CDR3 spans 15 amino acids. Germline V gives CDR1 SGHDT, CDR2 YYEEEE. The V and J ends lost 4 bases and 1 base, in that order; junction bases with no gene match: 5. The rearrangement links TRBV5-6 to TRBJ2-4; 7 bases are shared with TRBD2. The receptor comes from a woman aged 30 to 39 in good health and CMV-seronegative. Sequenced input: PBMCs. CDR3 region: CASSAREVAKNIQYF. The CDR3 DNA reads TGTGCCAGCAGCGCCCGGGAGGTGGCCAAAAACATTCAGTACTTC.